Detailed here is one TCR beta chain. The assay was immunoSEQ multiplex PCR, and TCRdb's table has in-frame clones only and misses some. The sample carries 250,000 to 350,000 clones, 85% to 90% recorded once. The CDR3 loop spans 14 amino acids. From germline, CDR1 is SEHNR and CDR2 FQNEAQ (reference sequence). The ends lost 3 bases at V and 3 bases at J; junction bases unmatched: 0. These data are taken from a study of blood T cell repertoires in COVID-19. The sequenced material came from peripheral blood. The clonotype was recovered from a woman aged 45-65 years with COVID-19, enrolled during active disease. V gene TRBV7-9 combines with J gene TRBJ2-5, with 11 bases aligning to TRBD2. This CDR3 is CASSLTSGKETQYF. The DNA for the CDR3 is TGTGCCAGCAGCTTGACTAGCGGGAAAGAGACCCAGTACTTC. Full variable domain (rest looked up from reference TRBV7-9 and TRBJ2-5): DTGVSQNPRHKITKRGQNVTFRCDPISEHNRLYWYRQTLGQGPEFLTYFQNEAQLEKSRLLSDRFSAERPKGSFSTLEIQRTEQGDSAMYLCASSLTSGKETQYFGPGTRLLVL.